Given below is one T cell receptor beta chain in context. The sample comes from a study of blood T cell repertoires in COVID-19. Study overall: Donors in the United States, Italy and Spain gave samples during acute or convalescent COVID-19. PBMCs, B-cell-depleted T cells, or T cells provided the cDNA or gDNA that made up the material.

The germline V gene encodes CDR1 LNHDA and CDR2 SQIVND (reference sequence). The ends were cut back, 3 bases at V and 4 bases at J, with 16 bases in the middle. There are 15 residues in the CDR3. Per the original data handling: For nucleated cells, counts were estimated from reference gene primer amplification. The protocol was immunoSEQ multiplex PCR, while the TCRdb copy is restricted to in-frame clones and leaves out a portion. Clone size and V and J calls were adopted from that table, with D and trimming inferred from the DNA. The data hold 180,000 or so clones, with around nine tenths observed a single time.

The sample was peripheral blood. This sequence originates from a man between 18 and 29 years old with active or convalescent COVID-19. V usage is TRBV19 and J usage is TRBJ2-7, with D maybe TRBD2 (7 bases). This CDR3 reads CASSIGGPTPYEQYF. CDR3 in DNA: TGTGCCAGTAGTATCGGGGGGCCCACACCTTACGAGCAGTACTTC.